These 9 T cell receptor beta chains share one sample of origin, sequenced in a study of T cells in Graves' hyperthyroidism and ophthalmopathy (dated by TCRdb to the late 2010s). The receptor library was made with multiplex PCR. TCRdb shows the sequencer as Illumina HiSeq 2000. The TCR beta CDR3 regions were amplified from the RNA transcripts. The TCR CDR3 was subjected to a first round of RT-PCR using the HTBI primer set and the Qiagen OneStep RT-PCR kit. TCRdb itself trimmed the public reads at Q25 with fastp, ran MiXCR and retained productive beta chains. Every distinct CDR3 protein forms one entry, paired with its most common genes and DNA. Across this sample there are about 530,000 distinct CDR3 sequences, with approximately 17% seen only once. Roughly 15% of the sample is taken by the ten largest. The source material was blood. Every receptor here comes from a woman younger than 35 with Graves' ophthalmopathy.

The J gene is TRBJ1-2, the V gene TRBV29-1; 7 bases are shared with TRBD1. The CDR3 loop spans 13 amino acids. Germline V gene sequence: CDR1 SQVTM, CDR2 ANQGSEA. The V and J ends lost 7 bases and 2 bases, in that order; junction bases with no gene match: 7. CDR3 loop: CSAKTGDNYGYTF. The CDR3 DNA is TGCAGCGCTAAAACAGGGGACAACTATGGCTACACCTTC.

This clonotype was picked up many times. The chain's CDR3 is CAWSGGTLGVNYGYTF. In DNA, the CDR3 is TGTGCCTGGAGTGGCGGGACACTTGGAGTTAACTATGGCTACACCTTC. The rearrangement uses TRBV30 and TRBJ1-2; a possible D gene is TRBD1 (6 bases). The CDR3 runs to 16 residues. CDR1 and CDR2 (germline): GTSNPN, SVGIG (reference sequence). V was shortened by 1 base and J by 1 base, with 16 bases between the two germline ends.

This clonotype was counted ten times or more. The genes are TRBV5-1 and TRBJ2-3; 7 positions agree with TRBD2. Trimming cost V 1 base and J 2 bases; bases outside gene matches: 7. The germline gives CDR1 SGHRS, CDR2 YFSETQ. This CDR3 has 16 amino acids. The CDR3 loop reads CASSLSSGILTDTQYF. The CDR3 nucleotides read TGCGCCAGCAGCTTGTCTAGCGGCATACTCACAGATACGCAGTATTTT.

This chain joins TRBV20-1 and TRBJ1-4, with no clear D. This CDR3 is built from 15 residues. The germline gives CDR1 DFQATT, CDR2 SNEGSKA (reference sequence). V lost 3 bases and J 2 bases, leaving 13 bases between the germline ends. As DNA, the CDR3 is TGCAGTGCTAGCTCGCCTTTGGGGACTAATGAAAAACTGTTTTTT. This gives the protein CSASSPLGTNEKLFF.

The chain combines TRBV15 with TRBJ2-1, with unresolved D. Germline CDR1 and CDR2: LNHNV and YYDKDF (reference sequence). V lost 1 base to trimming and J lost 6 bases, with 10 bases between them. CDR3 size: 14 residues. CDR3 region: CATSRGSDGNEQFF. CDR3 nucleotides: TGTGCCACCAGCAGAGGTAGTGACGGCAATGAGCAGTTCTTC.

To note about this clonotype: A much larger clone is a single base away; this may be a read error. The V gene is TRBV20-1, the J gene TRBJ2-7; 9 nucleotides agree with TRBD2. This CDR3 spans 15 amino acids. Trimming cost V 0 bases and J 2 bases; bases outside gene matches: 5. Germline V lookup: CDR1 DFQATT, CDR2 SNEGSKA (reference sequence). The CDR3 spells CSARDGASGTYEQYF. CDR3 bases: TGCAGTGCTAGAGACGGGGCTAGCGGGACCTACGAGCAGTACTTC.

This clonotype was observed a handful of times. V usage is TRBV29-1 and J usage is TRBJ1-2; D not certain. The germline CDR1 and CDR2 sequences are SQVTM and ANQGSEA. V lost 4 bases and J 8 bases, leaving 11 bases between the germline ends. The CDR3 covers 11 residues. CDR3 in amino acids: CSVAEGSGYTF. CDR3 nucleotide sequence: TGCAGCGTTGCCGAAGGGTCCGGCTACACCTTC.

This clonotype was recorded a few times. The chain uses TRBV4-2 and TRBJ2-1; TRBD2 aligns across 9 bases. The CDR3 extends over 13 amino acids. V trimming: 8 bases; J trimming: 7 bases; junction bases outside the gene matches: 6. Germline-derived CDR1 and CDR2 are LGHNA and YNFKEQ. CDR3 DNA sequence: TGTGCCAGCGCGGGAGGGCCGGGGAATGAGCAGTTCTTC. This translates into CASAGGPGNEQFF.

This clonotype was picked up a small number of times. The chain recombines TRBV5-5 with TRBJ1-4, with 8 positions matching TRBD1. Per germline, CDR1 SGHKS and CDR2 YYEKEE (reference sequence). This CDR3 region has 17 residues. Unmatched junction bases numbered 7, after V lost 0 bases and J lost 3 bases. The CDR3 reads CASSLGTGRGANEKLFF. The CDR3 DNA reads TGTGCCAGCAGCTTGGGGACAGGGAGGGGAGCTAATGAAAAACTGTTTTTT.